This TCR beta chain came from a study of identical twins. This clonotype was seen at least ten times. TCRdb independently ran MiXCR on the 5' RACE reads; one entry per CDR3 protein. The sample has approximately 350,000 distinct CDR3 sequences; 12% are singletons. The CDR3 loop spans 13 amino acids. The germline V and J ends were trimmed by 6 bases and 2 bases, with 10 bases remaining between them. In germline, CDR1 is MGHRA, CDR2 YSYEKL. The same data also contributed to another study, on yellow fever vaccine responses in identical twins.

Source material: CD8+ T cells sorted from blood. The chain uses TRBV4-1 and TRBJ1-1; D is perhaps TRBD1 (6 bases). The sequence came from a woman under 30 in good health. CDR3 amino acids: CASSPQGNTEAFF. The CDR3 DNA reads TGCGCCAGCAGTCCACAGGGAAACACTGAAGCTTTCTTT.